Presented here are 8 T cell receptor beta chains from one specimen sequenced in a study of blood T cell repertoires in COVID-19. Generated by immunoSEQ multiplex PCR, the TCRdb table keeps only in-frame clones and is missing some. This sample has about 110,000 clones, with around 80% found just once. The sample consisted of peripheral blood. The receptors stem from a man in his 70s with acute or convalescent COVID-19.

The genes are TRBV5-1 and TRBJ1-1; a possible D gene is TRBD1 (6 bases). Germline values: CDR1 SGHRS, CDR2 YFSETQ. The CDR3 covers 15 residues. The germline V and J ends were trimmed by 0 bases and 5 bases, with 14 bases remaining between them. This CDR3 is CASSLDPGVGTEAFF. The CDR3, as DNA: TGCGCCAGCAGCTTGGATCCAGGGGTAGGGACTGAAGCTTTCTTT.

The chain uses TRBV4-2 and TRBJ1-1; TRBD1 agrees at 7 bases. Germline loops: CDR1 LGHNA, CDR2 YNFKEQ. This CDR3 contains 14 residues. V lost 7 bases to trimming and J lost 4 bases; unmatched junction nucleotides: 9. CDR3 region: CASKPPSGGTEAFF. The CDR3 DNA follows: TGTGCCAGCAAGCCACCTTCAGGGGGCACTGAAGCTTTCTTT.

The chain uses TRBV11-2 and TRBJ2-7; D not certain. The V gene lost 3 bases and the J gene lost 3 bases, with 3 bases spanning the gap. Germline assignment: CDR1 SGHAT and CDR2 FQNNGV. The CDR3 loop spans 11 amino acids. CDR3 coding DNA: TGTGCCAGCAGCTTCATCTACGAGCAGTACTTC. As protein: CASSFIYEQYF.

CDR3 nucleotides: TGTGCCAGCAGTCCGCCGGGGGGCGGGGGCCCCAACTCCTACAATGAGCAGTTCTTC. It translates to CASSPPGGGGPNSYNEQFF. V and J are TRBV3-1 (or the pseudogene TRBV3-2) and TRBJ2-1; possibly TRBD2 for D (7 bases). The CDR3 has 19 residues. Trimming took off 6 bases at V and 0 bases at J, with 24 bases between the two ends. Germline V gene data show CDR1 as LGHDT and CDR2 as YNNKEL (reference sequence).

The CDR3 reads CASSSGTIGGEQYF. The CDR3 region has the DNA TGCGCCAGCAGCTCTGGGACTATAGGGGGGGAGCAGTACTTC. The V call is TRBV5-1, the J call TRBJ2-7; tentative D call: TRBD2 (7 bases). The CDR3 has 14 residues. The V gene lost 3 bases and the J gene lost 7 bases, with 17 bases spanning the gap. The germline gives CDR1 SGHRS, CDR2 YFSETQ.

The chain employs TRBV10-3 and TRBJ2-3; 12 bases align to TRBD1. Germline loops: CDR1 ENHRY, CDR2 SYGVKD. Trimming took 0 bases from V and 6 from J; bases not matched to a gene: 4. There are 16 residues in the CDR3. Written as DNA, the CDR3 is TGTGCCATCAGTGAGTCGGGACAGGGGGCATGGGATACGCAGTATTTT. Its protein product is CAISESGQGAWDTQYF.

The chain joins TRBV2 to TRBJ1-2; D is perhaps TRBD1 (5 bases). Germline lookup yields CDR1 SNHLY and CDR2 FYNNEI. The CDR3 runs to 16 residues. V lost 2 bases and J 0 bases, leaving 13 bases between the germline ends. The CDR3 is CASSELGPAANYGYTF. The CDR3 region has the DNA TGTGCCAGCAGTGAATTGGGGCCGGCGGCTAACTATGGCTACACCTTC.

The rearrangement uses TRBV20-1 and TRBJ1-1; D may be TRBD1 (5 bases). CDR1 is DFQATT and CDR2 is SNEGSKA in the germline V gene (reference sequence). Between the trimmed V and J ends, which lost 5 bases and 7 bases, there was a span of 11 bases. This CDR3 is built from 11 residues. As DNA, the CDR3 is TGCAGTGCTTGGGGGGACGTTGAAGCTTTCTTT. Its translation: CSAWGDVEAFF.